Below, 26 T cell receptor beta chains from the same sample are listed, as sequenced in a study of cytomegalovirus exposure and HLA in healthy donors. Sequenced by immunoSEQ multiplex PCR; TCRdb stores in-frame clones only, minus some. Among about 240,000 clones listed, about 83% were seen once. The sequencing sample was made of PBMCs. Every receptor here comes from a man between 18 and 35 years old in good health and CMV-seronegative.

V and J are TRBV23-1 and TRBJ2-7; D remains ambiguous. TRBV23-1 is sorted into the ORF group, with uncertain function. The CDR3 is 12 residues long. V lost 4 bases and J lost 3, with 7 bases in between. The CDR3 DNA reads TGCGCCAGCAGTCGGGCCTACTACGAGCAGTACTTC. Translated: CASSRAYYEQYF.

The chain uses TRBV12-5 and TRBJ2-2, with a tentative D call TRBD1 (6 bases). The germline gives CDR1 LGHNT, CDR2 FRNRAP. The length of the CDR3 is 14 residues. Trimming left V 1 base short and J 4 bases short, with 7 bases between. The CDR3 DNA reads as TGTGCTAGTGGTTTGGACAGGGTCACCGGGGAGCTGTTTTTT. Protein: CASGLDRVTGELFF. The full variable domain, its missing parts supplied by reference TRBV12-5 and TRBJ2-2, is DARVTQTPRHKVTEMGQEVTMRCQPILGHNTVFWYRQTMMQGLELLAYFRNRAPLDDSGMPKDRFSAEMPDATLATLKIQPSEPRDSAVYFCASGLDRVTGELFFGEGSRLTVL.

The chain is built from TRBV4-3 and TRBJ1-2; 8 nucleotides align to TRBD1. The CDR3 is made up of 16 amino acids. V dropped 0 bases and J dropped 7; count of bases not matched to a gene: 10. Germline V gene sequence: CDR1 LGHNA, CDR2 YSLEER. In DNA form, the CDR3 reads TGCGCCAGCAGCCAAGAAATAGGGACAGGACCGACTGGCTACACCTTC. It yields the protein CASSQEIGTGPTGYTF.

The chain carries TRBV4-1 and TRBJ2-2; 14 nucleotides line up with TRBD2. The V gene end was trimmed by 1 base and the J gene end by 5 bases; junction bases not matched to a gene: 6. Germline CDR1 is MGHRA and CDR2 is YSYEKL. The CDR3 extends over 18 amino acids. The CDR3 bases are TGCGCCAGCAGCCAAGGGGGACTAGCGGGAGTGGGAACCGGGGAGCTGTTTTTT. It codes for CASSQGGLAGVGTGELFF.

The chain uses TRBV4-3 and TRBJ2-3, with D possibly being TRBD1 (6 bases). The germline V gene encodes CDR1 LGHNA and CDR2 YSLEER. The ends were cut back, 1 base at V and 8 bases at J, with 13 bases in the middle. The CDR3 is made up of 14 amino acids. The CDR3 region is CASSQGETGATQYF. The DNA of the CDR3 is TGCGCCAGCAGCCAAGGGGAGACAGGCGCTACGCAGTATTTT.

The chain carries TRBV27 and TRBJ2-2; 8 positions agree with TRBD2. V trimming: 0 bases; J trimming: 3 bases; junction bases outside the gene matches: 9. This CDR3 has 18 amino acids. The germline V gene has CDR1 MNHEY and CDR2 SMNVEV (reference sequence). The CDR3 region has the DNA TGTGCCAGCAGTTTATCTGGGGGCCGGGGGGGTTACACCGGGGAGCTGTTTTTT. This codes for CASSLSGGRGGYTGELFF.

This clone was seen just once. The gene calls are TRBV10-2 and TRBJ2-7; no reliable D call. In germline, CDR1 is WSHSY, CDR2 SAAADI. V was shortened by 4 bases and J by 4 bases, with 8 bases between the two germline ends. The CDR3 contains 12 residues. The CDR3 loop is CASSVAEYEQYF. Written as DNA, the CDR3 is TGCGCCAGCAGTGTAGCAGAATACGAGCAGTACTTC.

This sequence joins TRBV18 and TRBJ1-2; the D gene is possibly TRBD1 (6 bases). The CDR3 runs 14 residues. Germline values: CDR1 KGHSH, CDR2 LQKENI. Trimming pared 3 bases from V and 6 bases from J, leaving 14 bases between. DNA of the CDR3: TGTGCCAGCTCACCGGCACAGGGTTCAGATGGCTACACCTTC. It translates to CASSPAQGSDGYTF.

This clone occurred a few times. The rearrangement links TRBV6-5 to TRBJ1-2, with D hard to call. V was clipped by 2 bases and J by 8 bases, with 18 bases between them. This CDR3 is 15 amino acids long. CDR1 and CDR2 (germline): MNHEY, SVGAGI. CDR3 sequence: CASSYDALGLGGYTF. The DNA of the CDR3 is TGTGCCAGCAGTTACGACGCATTGGGCTTAGGAGGCTACACCTTC.

The V call is TRBV5-6, the J call TRBJ1-2; TRBD1 matches at 9 bases. The CDR3 contains 14 residues. With V trimmed by 4 bases and J by 2 bases, 3 bases remained unmatched. CDR1 SGHDT and CDR2 YYEEEE come from the germline V gene. The CDR3 DNA follows: TGTGCCAGCAGCACCGGACAGGGGAACTATGGCTACACCTTC. Translated: CASSTGQGNYGYTF.

Here the CDR3 DNA reads TGTGCCAGCAGCTTAGTTCACGTAATGGGCACAAATCAGCCCCAGCATTTT. This translates into CASSLVHVMGTNQPQHF. This sequence joins TRBV7-2 and TRBJ1-5; D is unclear. Deletions cut 1 base from V and 4 bases from J, with 17 bases between. The CDR3 covers 17 residues. Germline CDR1 and CDR2: SGHTA and FQGNSA.

The genes are TRBV27 and TRBJ2-7, with 7 bases identical to TRBD2. CDR3 size: 15 residues. The germline CDR1 and CDR2 sequences are MNHEY and SMNVEV (reference sequence). The J segment lost 2 bases and the V segment lost 5 bases, leaving 9 bases of the junction unmatched. CDR3: CASSLNSGRTYEQYF. Written as DNA, the CDR3 is TGTGCCAGCAGTCTTAATAGCGGGCGAACCTACGAGCAGTACTTC.

This clone came up once. This chain links TRBV7-9 with TRBJ2-3; a possible D gene is TRBD2 (6 bases). V was cut by 4 bases and J by 2 bases, with 10 bases left in between. The V gene's germline CDR1 is SEHNR and CDR2 FQNEAQ (reference sequence). The CDR3 has 14 amino acids. CDR3 coding DNA: TGTGCCAGCAGCTCCCGGGAGATCACAGATACGCAGTATTTT. The encoded protein is CASSSREITDTQYF.

This rearrangement joins TRBV7-2 to TRBJ2-7, with D tentatively TRBD2 (5 bases). Trimming took 3 bases from V and 2 from J, leaving 8 bases between them. Germline CDR1 SGHTA, CDR2 FQGNSA. The CDR3 is 13 amino acids. The DNA for the CDR3 is TGTGCCAGCAGCTTGGAGGCTCCCTACGAGCAGTACTTC. Its protein product is CASSLEAPYEQYF.

As DNA, the CDR3 is TGTGCCAGCAGCTTAAAGCGGGGGGTAGAGACCCAGTACTTC. This translates into CASSLKRGVETQYF. The rearrangement uses TRBV13 and TRBJ2-5, with TRBD2 identical over 9 bases. The CDR3 totals 14 residues. Germline values: CDR1 PRHDT, CDR2 FYEKMQ (reference sequence). With 2 bases clipped from V and 4 bases from J, the junction kept 2 bases outside the gene matches.

V usage is TRBV7-2 and J usage is TRBJ1-2, with D uncertain. This CDR3 is built from 12 residues. Germline V gives CDR1 SGHTA, CDR2 FQGNSA. The V gene lost 3 bases and the J gene lost 9 bases, with 11 bases spanning the gap. Here the CDR3 reads CASSFGLISYTF. CDR3 in DNA: TGTGCCAGCAGCTTCGGGTTGATCAGCTACACCTTC. The full variable domain, completed using reference TRBV7-2 and TRBJ1-2, is GAGVSQSPSNKVTEKGKDVELRCDPISGHTALYWYRQSLGQGLEFLIYFQGNSAPDKSGLPSDRFSAERTGGSVSTLTIQRTQQEDSAVYLCASSFGLISYTFGSGTRLTVV.

The chain carries TRBV5-1 and TRBJ1-5, with 10 bases that match TRBD1. This CDR3 contains 14 residues. Germline V CDR1 and CDR2: SGHRS, YFSETQ. V lost 3 bases to trimming and J lost 4 bases; unmatched junction nucleotides: 1. The chain's CDR3 is CASSWTGGNQPQHF. For the CDR3, the DNA is TGCGCCAGCAGCTGGACAGGGGGGAATCAGCCCCAGCATTTT. Full variable domain (rest looked up from reference TRBV5-1 and TRBJ1-5): KAGVTQTPRYLIKTRGQQVTLSCSPISGHRSVSWYQQTPGQGLQFLFEYFSETQRNKGNFPGRFSGRQFSNSRSEMNVSTLELGDSALYLCASSWTGGNQPQHFGDGTRLSIL.

The rearrangement uses TRBV19 and TRBJ1-2; the match to TRBD1 covers 8 bases. CDR1 is LNHDA, CDR2 SQIVND, per germline (reference sequence). This CDR3 region has 13 residues. Trimming removed 5 bases from V and 4 bases from J; junction bases left unmatched: 3. The CDR3 bases are TGTGCCAGTAGTCAGGGGACAGGCTATGGCTACACCTTC. It yields the protein CASSQGTGYGYTF.

This sequence joins TRBV27 and TRBJ2-6; 11 bases fit TRBD2. This CDR3 has 17 amino acids. With V trimmed by 9 bases and J by 2 bases, 9 bases remained unmatched. Germline V gene lookup returns CDR1 MNHEY and CDR2 SMNVEV (reference sequence). The CDR3 loop is CARTRRTSGPGANVLTF. CDR3 nucleotides: TGTGCCAGGACCCGCCGGACTAGCGGGCCTGGGGCCAACGTCCTGACTTTC.

The chain uses TRBV5-1 and TRBJ1-2; weak D call: TRBD1 (5 bases). Germline V gene sequence: CDR1 SGHRS, CDR2 YFSETQ. V lost 6 bases, J lost 8 bases, and 14 bases lay in between. This CDR3 spans 12 amino acids. CDR3 bases: TGCGCCAGCACCCCCGGCGGGGACGGCTACACCTTC. Residues: CASTPGGDGYTF.

This clone was seen a single time. This chain uses TRBV19 with TRBJ2-7, with 11 nucleotides matching TRBD2. V dropped 6 bases and J dropped 7; count of bases not matched to a gene: 11. The CDR3 contains 15 residues. Germline V gene sequence: CDR1 LNHDA, CDR2 SQIVND (reference sequence). This CDR3 is CASRSLAGASWEQYF. The CDR3 coding sequence is TGTGCCAGTAGGTCACTAGCGGGAGCCAGTTGGGAGCAGTACTTC.

With regard to this clone: This specimen includes other DNA sequences encoding the same CDR3. V is TRBV5-1 and J is TRBJ2-7; 8 bases align to TRBD1. V lost 0 bases to trimming and J lost 3 bases; unmatched junction nucleotides: 2. This CDR3 has 14 amino acids. Germline lookup yields CDR1 SGHRS and CDR2 YFSETQ. The chain's CDR3 is CASSLAGQGYEQYF. CDR3 DNA: TGCGCCAGCAGCTTGGCCGGACAGGGCTACGAGCAGTACTTC.

This clone appeared a few times. The CDR3 nucleotides are TGCGCCAGCAGCCAAGAACCCGCGGGACGGAATTCACCCCTCCACTTT. It encodes CASSQEPAGRNSPLHF. This chain joins TRBV4-1 and TRBJ1-6; D perhaps matches TRBD1 (5 bases). This CDR3 is 16 amino acids long. In germline, CDR1 is MGHRA, CDR2 YSYEKL. Trimming removed 0 bases at V and 7 bases at J, with 13 bases between.

This chain joins TRBV9 and TRBJ2-1; 11 bases are shared with TRBD2. In germline, CDR1 is SGDLS, CDR2 YYNGEE. V lost 3 bases, J lost 9 bases, and 8 bases stayed unmatched. The CDR3 runs to 15 residues. The chain's CDR3 is CASSASSGGFREQFF. The CDR3 DNA follows: TGTGCCAGCAGCGCCTCTAGCGGGGGGTTCCGTGAGCAGTTCTTC.

This clone was counted a single time. The chain recombines TRBV28 with TRBJ1-6; tentatively, D is TRBD1 (5 bases). Trimming shortened V by 8 bases and J by 10 bases, and 15 bases separated the two germline ends. Germline V gene lookup returns CDR1 MDHEN and CDR2 SYDVKM. The CDR3 length is 13 residues. CDR3 residues: CASLGRVVSPLHF. The CDR3 DNA reads TGTGCCAGCCTGGGCAGGGTTGTGTCACCCCTCCACTTT.

The gene calls are TRBV21-1 and TRBJ2-1; the table gives TRBD2 as D, unverified against the DNA. TRBV21-1 is tagged as a pseudogene. The CDR3 runs to 15 residues. CDR3 DNA: TGTGCCAGCAAACAAACCCGGGACTGTCACAATGAGCAGTTCTTC. This translates into CASKQTRDCHNEQFF.